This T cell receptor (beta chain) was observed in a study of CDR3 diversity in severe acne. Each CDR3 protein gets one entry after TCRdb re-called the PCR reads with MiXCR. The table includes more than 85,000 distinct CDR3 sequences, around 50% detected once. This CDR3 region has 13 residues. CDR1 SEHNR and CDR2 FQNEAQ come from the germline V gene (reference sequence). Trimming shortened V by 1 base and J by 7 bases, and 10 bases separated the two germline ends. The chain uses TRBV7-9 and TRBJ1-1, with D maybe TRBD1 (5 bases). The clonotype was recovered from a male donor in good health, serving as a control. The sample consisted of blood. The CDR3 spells CASSLVGRGEAFF. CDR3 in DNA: TGTGCCAGCAGCTTAGTAGGAAGGGGTGAAGCTTTCTTT.